A single sample is the source of the 13 T cell receptor beta chains below, sequenced in a study of T cells expressing NK-cell markers (dated by TCRdb to about 2020). Library preparation was by 5' RACE. Sequencing was performed on an Illumina HiSeq 2000. TCRdb reprocessed the reads into one record per CDR3 protein sequence, lacking DNA. The record for this sample contains about 150,000 distinct CDR3 sequences. Around 12% of the sample is in the top ten clones. Input material: blood T cells: a sorted CD56 or NKG2C T cell subset, CD4+ or CD8+ T cells, or bulk PBMC T cells (not recorded which). The receptors here all came from a man aged 18 to 35 in good health. Donor details come from another sample of the same person, matched by shared clones.

The V gene is TRBV29-1, the J gene TRBJ2-1; TCRdb gives TRBD2 as the D gene, but with no DNA this cannot be confirmed. Per germline, CDR1 SQVTM and CDR2 ANQGSEA. The CDR3 is 12 amino acids. The CDR3 loop is CSAPAGGNEQFF.

The chain's CDR3 is CASSPLAGQGVADTQYF. The chain joins TRBV27 to TRBJ2-3; the TCRdb call, TRBD1, lacks DNA for checking. The CDR3 has 17 residues. Germline V gene sequence: CDR1 MNHEY, CDR2 SMNVEV (reference sequence).

This chain joins TRBV12-3 or TRBV12-4 and TRBJ1-4; the D gene TCRdb calls, TRBD1, cannot be checked with no DNA. This CDR3 is 13 amino acids long. CDR3 region: CASSQTGYEKLFF.

The chain carries TRBV4-2 and TRBJ1-2. The CDR3 spans 13 residues. Germline V CDR1 and CDR2: LGHNA, YNFKEQ. CDR3 protein: CASSQVEVYGYTF.

The chain is built from TRBV4-3 and TRBJ1-1. Per germline, CDR1 LGHNA and CDR2 YSLEER. CDR3 length: 15 residues. The CDR3 sequence is CASSQDIGMNTEAFF.

The V gene is TRBV3-1, the J gene TRBJ1-1. This CDR3 is 15 amino acids long. Looked up from germline, CDR1 is LGHDT and CDR2 is YNNKEL (reference sequence). This chain's CDR3 is CASSQDMGSNTEAFF.

This sequence joins TRBV7-9 and TRBJ2-3; with no DNA, the TCRdb D assignment of TRBD1 cannot be verified. The germline gives CDR1 SEHNR, CDR2 FQNEAQ (reference sequence). This CDR3 is 15 amino acids long. The CDR3 protein is CASSFRDTPEDTQYF.

The chain couples TRBV6-2 or TRBV6-3 to TRBJ2-2. The CDR3 spans 12 residues. Germline CDR1 is MNHEY and CDR2 is SVGEGT. CDR3 amino acids: CASSSGTGELFF.

The rearrangement links TRBV19 to TRBJ2-1; TCRdb reports TRBD1, a call that lacks DNA to check it against. The CDR3 extends over 15 amino acids. Germline V gene data show CDR1 as LNHDA and CDR2 as SQIVND (reference sequence). CDR3 residues: CASSTPRSSYNEQFF.

The chain carries TRBV12-3 or TRBV12-4 and TRBJ2-1; TCRdb's assignment of TRBD1 cannot be checked, as there is no DNA. The CDR3 is 11 residues long. The CDR3 is CASTPGTEQFF.

The V call is TRBV2, the J call TRBJ2-1; TCRdb reports TRBD2, a call that lacks DNA to check it against. This CDR3 is built from 16 residues. CDR1 SNHLY and CDR2 FYNNEI come from the germline V gene. The CDR3 region is CASSEGSSLRSNEQFF.

The chain links TRBV12-3 or TRBV12-4 to TRBJ2-7. The CDR3 is made up of 15 amino acids. The CDR3 reads CASSLGRMETYEQYF.

The rearrangement joins TRBV11-2 to TRBJ2-3; TCRdb selects TRBD2, and the lack of DNA leaves this call unchecked. Germline assignment: CDR1 SGHAT and CDR2 FQNNGV. The CDR3 is 18 residues long. The CDR3 sequence is CASSSRGLAGRNTDTQYF.